A single sample gave rise to the 2 T cell receptor beta chains below, sequenced in a study of cytomegalovirus exposure and HLA in healthy donors. Primers for the PCR totalled 60 Vbeta and 13 Jbeta. Produced via immunoSEQ multiplex PCR; TCRdb's table is partial and in-frame only. The table records a few hundred thousand clones, around 80% of them present only once. Sequencing used PBMCs. Source of these receptors: a young man in good health and CMV-seronegative.

This clone was counted only a few times. The CDR3 region is CASSDSWSVGETQYF. The CDR3 DNA reads TGTGCCAGCAGTGATTCGTGGAGTGTGGGAGAGACCCAGTACTTC. This sequence joins TRBV25-1 and TRBJ2-5; the D is unclear. The V gene's germline CDR1 is MGHDK and CDR2 SYGVNS. V lost 3 bases to trimming and J lost 4 bases, with 15 bases between them. There are 15 residues in the CDR3.

V is TRBV6-5 and J is TRBJ2-7; D unresolved. CDR1 is MNHEY, CDR2 SVGAGI, per germline. V lost 0 bases, J lost 1 base, and 7 bases lay in between. The CDR3 has 14 residues. The CDR3 sequence: CASSYSRWSYEQYF. In nucleotides, the CDR3 is TGTGCCAGCAGTTACTCGCGGTGGTCCTACGAGCAGTACTTC.